Each of the 5 T cell receptor beta chains below was sequenced from the same sample in a study of CD8 T cells in ankylosing spondylitis. MiXCR was run by TCRdb on the 5' RACE reads, yielding one entry per CDR3 protein. The sample includes fewer than 400,000 distinct CDR3 sequences, roughly 8% of them seen just once. Broader study findings: Among TCR beta sequences, a motif of 7 to 9 highly homologous variants appeared characteristic of ankylosing spondylitis blood.

These TCRs' antigens remain unknown. Sequences were obtained from blood, either unsorted or a sorted T cell fraction (not recorded which). Every receptor here comes from a male donor with ankylosing spondylitis.

V usage is TRBV25-1 and J usage is TRBJ2-3; D might be TRBD1 or TRBD2, each matching 6 bases. Trimming stripped 2 bases from V and 3 bases from J, with 12 bases between. Germline V lookup: CDR1 MGHDK, CDR2 SYGVNS. The CDR3 totals 15 residues. The CDR3 DNA reads TGTGCCAGCAGTGAAACCGGGGGCCGGACAGATACGCAGTATTTT. It codes for CASSETGGRTDTQYF.

This clonotype was seen many times. The chain carries TRBV15 and TRBJ1-1; D is possibly TRBD1 (6 bases). Germline CDR1 reads LNHNV; CDR2 reads YYDKDF (reference sequence). V was clipped by 0 bases and J by 11 bases, with 13 bases between them. This CDR3 is 13 amino acids long. Here the CDR3 reads CATSRDEGETAFF. CDR3 DNA: TGTGCCACCAGCAGAGATGAGGGGGAGACGGCTTTCTTT.

The chain is built from TRBV7-8 and TRBJ2-3; D possibly corresponds to TRBD1 (5 bases). Trimming took off 1 base at V and 2 bases at J, with 16 bases between the two ends. There are 17 residues in the CDR3. In germline, CDR1 is SGHVS, CDR2 FQNEAQ. CDR3 protein: CASSLDYGDGATDTQYF. The CDR3 DNA follows: TGTGCCAGCAGCTTAGATTATGGGGATGGGGCCACAGATACGCAGTATTTT.

This clonotype has just a few counts. V usage is TRBV7-3 and J usage is TRBJ2-3, with TRBD1 as a possible D gene (6 bases). Trimming shortened V by 5 bases and J by 4 bases, and 16 bases separated the two germline ends. This CDR3 region has 15 residues. CDR1 and CDR2 from the germline V gene are SGHTA and FQGTGA. The CDR3 sequence: CASSGRGGSADTQYF. The CDR3 DNA is TGTGCCAGCAGCGGGAGAGGGGGTTCGGCAGATACGCAGTATTTT.

This chain joins TRBV5-1 and TRBJ2-1; 10 nucleotides line up with TRBD2. This CDR3 comprises 19 residues. Looked up from germline, CDR1 is SGHRS and CDR2 is YFSETQ. The V segment lost 4 bases and the J segment 0 bases; nucleotides outside the gene matches: 13. The DNA for the CDR3 is TGCGCCAGCAGCCGCAGGACTAGCGGCCAGGGGACCTCCTACAATGAGCAGTTCTTC. Encoded protein: CASSRRTSGQGTSYNEQFF.